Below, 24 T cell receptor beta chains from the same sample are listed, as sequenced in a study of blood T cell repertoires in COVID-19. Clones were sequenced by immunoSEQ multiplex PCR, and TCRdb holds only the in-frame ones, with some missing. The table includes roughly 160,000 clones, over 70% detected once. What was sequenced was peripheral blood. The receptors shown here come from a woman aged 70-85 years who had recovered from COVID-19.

CDR3 loop: CASSSGREDTQYF. DNA for the CDR3: TGTGCCAGTAGTAGCGGGAGGGAAGATACGCAGTATTTT. The rearrangement joins TRBV19 to TRBJ2-3; 9 nucleotides agree with TRBD2. Germline V gene data show CDR1 as LNHDA and CDR2 as SQIVND (reference sequence). J lost 5 bases, V lost 4 bases, and 1 base had no gene match. The CDR3 loop spans 13 amino acids.

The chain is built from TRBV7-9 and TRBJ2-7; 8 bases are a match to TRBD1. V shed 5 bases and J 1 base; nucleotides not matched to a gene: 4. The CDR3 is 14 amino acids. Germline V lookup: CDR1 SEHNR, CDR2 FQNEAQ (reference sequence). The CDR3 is CASSPRTGSYEQYF. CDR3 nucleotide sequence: TGTGCCAGCAGCCCGAGGACAGGGTCCTACGAGCAGTACTTC.

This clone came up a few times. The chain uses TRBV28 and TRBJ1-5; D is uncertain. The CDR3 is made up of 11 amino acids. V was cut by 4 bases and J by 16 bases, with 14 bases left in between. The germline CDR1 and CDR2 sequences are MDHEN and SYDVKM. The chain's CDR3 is CASSSRGGYHF. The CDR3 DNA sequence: TGTGCCAGCAGTTCCCGTGGAGGGTACCATTTT.

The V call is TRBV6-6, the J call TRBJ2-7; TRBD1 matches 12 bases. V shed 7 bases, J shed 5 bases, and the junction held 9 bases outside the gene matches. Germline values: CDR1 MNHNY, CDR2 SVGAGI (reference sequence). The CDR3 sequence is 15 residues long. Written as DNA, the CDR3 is TGTGCCAGCACTGTCTCCCGGGACAGGGGGCACGAGCAGTACTTC. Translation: CASTVSRDRGHEQYF.

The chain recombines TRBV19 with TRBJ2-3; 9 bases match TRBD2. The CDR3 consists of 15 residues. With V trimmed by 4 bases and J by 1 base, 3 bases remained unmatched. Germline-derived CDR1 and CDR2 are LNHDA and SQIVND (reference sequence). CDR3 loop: CASSSGGAGTDTQYF. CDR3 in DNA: TGTGCCAGTAGTAGCGGGGGGGCGGGCACAGATACGCAGTATTTT.

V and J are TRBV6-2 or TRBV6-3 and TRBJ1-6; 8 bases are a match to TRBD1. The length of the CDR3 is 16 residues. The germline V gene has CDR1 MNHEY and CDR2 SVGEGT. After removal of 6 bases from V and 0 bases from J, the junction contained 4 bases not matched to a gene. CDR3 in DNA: TGTGCCAGCAGCCGGGACAGGAGCTCCTATAATTCACCCCTCCACTTT. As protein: CASSRDRSSYNSPLHF.

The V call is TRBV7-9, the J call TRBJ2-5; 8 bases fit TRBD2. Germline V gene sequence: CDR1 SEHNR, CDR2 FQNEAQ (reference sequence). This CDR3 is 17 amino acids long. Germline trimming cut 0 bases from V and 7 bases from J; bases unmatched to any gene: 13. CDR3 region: CASSLAETNPRGGTQYF. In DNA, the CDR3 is TGTGCCAGCAGCTTAGCGGAGACGAACCCACGGGGGGGGACCCAGTACTTC. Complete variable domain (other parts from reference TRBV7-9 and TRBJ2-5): DTGVSQNPRHKITKRGQNVTFRCDPISEHNRLYWYRQTLGQGPEFLTYFQNEAQLEKSRLLSDRFSAERPKGSFSTLEIQRTEQGDSAMYLCASSLAETNPRGGTQYFGPGTRLLVL.

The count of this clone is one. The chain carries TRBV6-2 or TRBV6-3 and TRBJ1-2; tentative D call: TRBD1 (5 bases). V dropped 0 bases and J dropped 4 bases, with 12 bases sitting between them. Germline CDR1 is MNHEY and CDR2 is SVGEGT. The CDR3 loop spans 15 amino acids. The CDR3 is CASSYSGAGSYGYTF. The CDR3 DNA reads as TGTGCCAGCAGTTACTCAGGGGCCGGGTCCTATGGCTACACCTTC.

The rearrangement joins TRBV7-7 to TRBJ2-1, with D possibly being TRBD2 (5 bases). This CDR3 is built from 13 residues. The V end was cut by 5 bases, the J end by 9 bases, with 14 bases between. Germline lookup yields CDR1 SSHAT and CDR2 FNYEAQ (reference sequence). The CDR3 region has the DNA TGTGCCAGCAGCCTAAATTTGGGAGTTGAGCAGTTCTTC. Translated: CASSLNLGVEQFF.

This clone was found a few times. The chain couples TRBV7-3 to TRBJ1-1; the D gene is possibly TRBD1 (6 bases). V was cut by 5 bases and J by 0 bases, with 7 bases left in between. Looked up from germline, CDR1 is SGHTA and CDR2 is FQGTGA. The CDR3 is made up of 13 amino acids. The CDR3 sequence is CASSRTVNTEAFF. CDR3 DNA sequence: TGTGCCAGCAGCCGGACAGTGAACACTGAAGCTTTCTTT.

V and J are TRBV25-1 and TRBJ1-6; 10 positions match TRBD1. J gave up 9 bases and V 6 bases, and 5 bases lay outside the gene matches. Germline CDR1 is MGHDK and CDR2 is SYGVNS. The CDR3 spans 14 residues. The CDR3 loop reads CASSPGQGSSPLHF. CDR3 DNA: TGTGCCAGCAGCCCGGGACAGGGGAGTTCACCCCTCCACTTT. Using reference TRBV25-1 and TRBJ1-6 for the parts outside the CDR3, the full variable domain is EADIYQTPRYLVIGTGKKITLECSQTMGHDKMYWYQQDPGMELHLIHYSYGVNSTEKGDLSSESTVSRIRTEHFPLTLESARPSHTSQYLCASSPGQGSSPLHFGNGTRLTVT.

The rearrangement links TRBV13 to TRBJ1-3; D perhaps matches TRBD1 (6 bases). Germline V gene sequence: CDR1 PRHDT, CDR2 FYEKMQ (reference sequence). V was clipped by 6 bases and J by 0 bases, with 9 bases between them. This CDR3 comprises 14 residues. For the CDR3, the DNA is TGTGCCAGCAGGGCGACAGGCTCTGGAAACACCATATATTTT. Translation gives CASRATGSGNTIYF.

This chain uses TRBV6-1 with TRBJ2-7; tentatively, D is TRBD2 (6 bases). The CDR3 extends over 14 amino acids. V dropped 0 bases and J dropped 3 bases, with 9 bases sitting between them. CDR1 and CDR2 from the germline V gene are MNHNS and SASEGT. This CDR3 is CASSEAGGIYEQYF. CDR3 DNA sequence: TGTGCCAGCAGTGAAGCGGGGGGAATCTACGAGCAGTACTTC.

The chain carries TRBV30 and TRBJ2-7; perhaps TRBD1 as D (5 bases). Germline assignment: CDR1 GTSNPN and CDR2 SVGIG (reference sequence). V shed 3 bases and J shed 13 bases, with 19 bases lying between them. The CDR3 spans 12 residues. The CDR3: CAWSTNQQVYYF. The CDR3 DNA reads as TGTGCCTGGAGCACCAATCAACAGGTATACTACTTC.

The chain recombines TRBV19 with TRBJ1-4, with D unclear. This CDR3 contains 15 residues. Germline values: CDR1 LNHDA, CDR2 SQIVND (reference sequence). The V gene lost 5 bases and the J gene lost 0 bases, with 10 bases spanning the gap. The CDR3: CASSGNGATNEKLFF. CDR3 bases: TGTGCCAGTAGTGGCAACGGGGCAACTAATGAAAAACTGTTTTTT.

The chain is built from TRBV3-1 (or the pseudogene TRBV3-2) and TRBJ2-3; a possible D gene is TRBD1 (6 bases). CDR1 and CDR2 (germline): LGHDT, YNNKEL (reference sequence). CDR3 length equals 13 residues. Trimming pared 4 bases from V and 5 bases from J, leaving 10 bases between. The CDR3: CASSRDTRDTQYF. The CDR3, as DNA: TGTGCCAGCAGCCGGGACACCAGAGATACGCAGTATTTT.

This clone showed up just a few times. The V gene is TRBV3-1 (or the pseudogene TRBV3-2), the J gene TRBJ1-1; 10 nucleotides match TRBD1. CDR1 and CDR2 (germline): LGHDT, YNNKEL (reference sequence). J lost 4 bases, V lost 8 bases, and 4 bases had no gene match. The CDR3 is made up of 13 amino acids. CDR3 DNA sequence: TGTGCCAGCCTTGGACAGGGGGGCACTGAAGCTTTCTTT. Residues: CASLGQGGTEAFF.

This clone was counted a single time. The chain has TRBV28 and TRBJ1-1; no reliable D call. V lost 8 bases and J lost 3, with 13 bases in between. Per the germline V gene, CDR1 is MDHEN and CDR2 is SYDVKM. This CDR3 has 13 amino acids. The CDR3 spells CASRPTGDTEAFF. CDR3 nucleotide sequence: TGTGCCAGCCGGCCGACGGGAGACACTGAAGCTTTCTTT.

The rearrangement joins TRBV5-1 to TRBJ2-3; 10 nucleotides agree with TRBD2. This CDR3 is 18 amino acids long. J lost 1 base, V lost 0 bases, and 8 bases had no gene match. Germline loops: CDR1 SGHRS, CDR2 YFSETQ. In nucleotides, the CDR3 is TGCGCCAGCAGCTTGGGGGCTAGCGGGGGAGTTGGCACAGATACGCAGTATTTT. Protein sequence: CASSLGASGGVGTDTQYF.

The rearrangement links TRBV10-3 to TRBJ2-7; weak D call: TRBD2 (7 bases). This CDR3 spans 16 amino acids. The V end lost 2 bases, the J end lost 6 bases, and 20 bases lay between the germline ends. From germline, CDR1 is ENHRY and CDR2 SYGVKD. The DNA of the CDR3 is TGTGCCATCAGTGAGCCGGGGGGCATCAGGGTGGGCGAGCAGTACTTC. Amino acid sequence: CAISEPGGIRVGEQYF.

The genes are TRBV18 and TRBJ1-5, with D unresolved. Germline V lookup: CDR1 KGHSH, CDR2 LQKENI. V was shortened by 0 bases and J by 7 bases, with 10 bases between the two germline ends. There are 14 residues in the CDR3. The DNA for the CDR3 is TGTGCCAGCTCACCACCGGGGAGGAGCCAGCCCCAGCATTTT. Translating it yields CASSPPGRSQPQHF.

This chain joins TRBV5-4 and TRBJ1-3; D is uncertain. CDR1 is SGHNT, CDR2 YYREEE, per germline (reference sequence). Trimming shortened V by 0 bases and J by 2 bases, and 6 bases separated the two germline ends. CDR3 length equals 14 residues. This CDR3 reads CASSLAGAGNTIYF. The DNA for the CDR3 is TGTGCCAGCAGCTTGGCTGGAGCTGGAAACACCATATATTTT. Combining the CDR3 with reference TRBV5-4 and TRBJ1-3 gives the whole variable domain ETGVTQSPTHLIKTRGQQVTLRCSSQSGHNTVSWYQQALGQGPQFIFQYYREEENGRGNFPPRFSGLQFPNYSSELNVNALELDDSALYLCASSLAGAGNTIYFGEGSWLTVV.

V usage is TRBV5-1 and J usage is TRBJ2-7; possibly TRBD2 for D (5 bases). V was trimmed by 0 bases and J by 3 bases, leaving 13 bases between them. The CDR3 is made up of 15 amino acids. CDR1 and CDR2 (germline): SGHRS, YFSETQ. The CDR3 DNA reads TGCGCCAGCAGCTTGGGCGGAACTAGTTTCTACGAGCAGTACTTC. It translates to CASSLGGTSFYEQYF. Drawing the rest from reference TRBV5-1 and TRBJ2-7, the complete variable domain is KAGVTQTPRYLIKTRGQQVTLSCSPISGHRSVSWYQQTPGQGLQFLFEYFSETQRNKGNFPGRFSGRQFSNSRSEMNVSTLELGDSALYLCASSLGGTSFYEQYFGPGTRLTVT.

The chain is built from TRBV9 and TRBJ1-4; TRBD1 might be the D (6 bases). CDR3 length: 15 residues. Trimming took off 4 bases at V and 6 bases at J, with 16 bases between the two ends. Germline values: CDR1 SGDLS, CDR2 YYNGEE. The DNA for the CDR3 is TGTGCCAGCAGCCCGCGGGGGCTTGGGGATGAAAAACTGTTTTTT. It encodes CASSPRGLGDEKLFF.